Below are 5 T cell receptor beta chains sequenced from a single sample in a study of cytomegalovirus exposure and HLA in healthy donors. Assay used: immunoSEQ multiplex PCR; TCRdb lists only in-frame clones, some missing. The sample holds 150,000 to 200,000 clones, approximately 90% seen once. Source material: PBMCs. The origin of the receptors is a woman aged 25 to 39 in good health and CMV-seronegative.

This rearrangement joins TRBV2 to TRBJ2-7; tentatively, D is TRBD1 (6 bases). The CDR3 totals 11 residues. Trimming pared 6 bases from V and 6 bases from J, leaving 9 bases between. The V gene's germline CDR1 is SNHLY and CDR2 FYNNEI. DNA for the CDR3: TGTGCCAGCAGCGAGGACAGCGAGCAGTACTTC. Translated, it gives CASSEDSEQYF.

The chain uses TRBV30 and TRBJ1-5; no clear D. Per the germline V gene, CDR1 is GTSNPN and CDR2 is SVGIG (reference sequence). CDR3 length equals 16 residues. V lost 0 bases and J lost 3, with 15 bases in between. The CDR3 sequence: CAWSVGGFGDNQPQHF. CDR3 nucleotides: TGTGCCTGGAGTGTTGGTGGATTCGGGGACAATCAGCCCCAGCATTTT.

The chain is built from TRBV2 and TRBJ1-1; no reliable D call. Per germline, CDR1 SNHLY and CDR2 FYNNEI. CDR3 length equals 13 residues. Trimming left V 5 bases short and J 0 bases short, with 7 bases between. The CDR3 nucleotides are TGTGCCAGCAGTAAGACACTGAACACTGAAGCTTTCTTT. As protein: CASSKTLNTEAFF.

The CDR3 region has the DNA TGTGCCAGCACCCTTTCGCGGGACAGTAATTCACCCCTCCACTTT. Residues: CASTLSRDSNSPLHF. The rearrangement joins TRBV7-2 to TRBJ1-6, with 7 bases fitting TRBD1. Germline V CDR1 and CDR2: SGHTA, FQGNSA. The CDR3 covers 15 residues. Trimming at V came to 7 bases and at J to 6 bases, leaving 9 bases not matched to a gene.

This clone has only one observation. The CDR3 nucleotides are TGTGCCAGCAGCTCGGGACAAAGCACAGATACGCAGTATTTT. Translation: CASSSGQSTDTQYF. The genes are TRBV11-2 and TRBJ2-3; tentative D call: TRBD1 (6 bases). The CDR3 contains 14 residues. The germline V gene encodes CDR1 SGHAT and CDR2 FQNNGV. V lost 4 bases, J lost 0 bases, and 8 bases lay in between.